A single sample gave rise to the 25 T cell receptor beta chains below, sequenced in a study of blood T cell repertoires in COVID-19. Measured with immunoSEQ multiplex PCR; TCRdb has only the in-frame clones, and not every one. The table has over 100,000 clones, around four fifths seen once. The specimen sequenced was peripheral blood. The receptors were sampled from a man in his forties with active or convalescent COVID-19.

CDR3 coding DNA: TGCAGTGCCCCCGATAGAAATGAAGCTTTCTTT. Translating it yields CSAPDRNEAFF. V is TRBV20-1 and J is TRBJ1-1; D uncertain. Germline lookup yields CDR1 DFQATT and CDR2 SNEGSKA (reference sequence). This CDR3 has 11 amino acids. Trimming cost V 6 bases and J 7 bases, with 12 bases left between them.

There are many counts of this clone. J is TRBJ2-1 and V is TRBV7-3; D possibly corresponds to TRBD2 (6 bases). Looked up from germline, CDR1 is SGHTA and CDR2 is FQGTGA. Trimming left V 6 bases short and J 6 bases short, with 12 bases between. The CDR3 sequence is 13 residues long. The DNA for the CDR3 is TGTGCCAGCAGTCGGGACTTATCCAATGAGCAGTTCTTC. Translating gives CASSRDLSNEQFF.

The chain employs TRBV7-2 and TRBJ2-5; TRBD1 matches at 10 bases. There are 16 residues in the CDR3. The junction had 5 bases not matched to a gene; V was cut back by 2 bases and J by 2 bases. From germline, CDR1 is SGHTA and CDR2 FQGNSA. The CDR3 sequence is CASSLWDRGSQETQYF. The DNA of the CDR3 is TGTGCCAGCAGCTTATGGGACAGGGGATCACAAGAGACCCAGTACTTC.

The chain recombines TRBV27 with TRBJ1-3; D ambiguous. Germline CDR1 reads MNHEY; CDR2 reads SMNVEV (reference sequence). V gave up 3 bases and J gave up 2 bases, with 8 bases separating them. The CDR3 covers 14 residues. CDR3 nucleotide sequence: TGTGCCAGCAGTTTGTCGGCGGCTGGAAACACCATATATTTT. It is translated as CASSLSAAGNTIYF.

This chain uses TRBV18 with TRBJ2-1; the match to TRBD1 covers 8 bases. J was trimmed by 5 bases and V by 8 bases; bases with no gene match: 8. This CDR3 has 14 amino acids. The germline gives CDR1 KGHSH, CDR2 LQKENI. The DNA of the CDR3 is TGTGCCAGCCGGACGCAGGGGGCAGACAATGAGCAGTTCTTC. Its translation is CASRTQGADNEQFF. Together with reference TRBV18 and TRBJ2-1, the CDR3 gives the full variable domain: NAGVMQNPRHLVRRRGQEARLRCSPMKGHSHVYWYRQLPEEGLKFMVYLQKENIIDESGMPKERFSAEFPKEGPSILRIQQVVRGDSAAYFCASRTQGADNEQFFGPGTRLTVL.

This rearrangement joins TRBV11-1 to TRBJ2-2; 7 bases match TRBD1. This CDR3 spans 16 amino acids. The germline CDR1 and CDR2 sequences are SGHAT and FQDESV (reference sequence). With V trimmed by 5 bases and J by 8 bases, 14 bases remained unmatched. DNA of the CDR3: TGTGCCAGCAGCCCAGAACTAGGCACAGGGGCGGGGGAGCTGTTTTTT. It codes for CASSPELGTGAGELFF.

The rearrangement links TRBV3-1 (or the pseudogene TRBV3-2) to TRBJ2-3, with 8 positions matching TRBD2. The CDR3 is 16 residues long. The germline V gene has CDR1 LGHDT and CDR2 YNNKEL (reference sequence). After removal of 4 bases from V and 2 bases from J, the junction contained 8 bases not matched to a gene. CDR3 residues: CASSLSGTRVTDTQYF. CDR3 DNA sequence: TGTGCCAGCAGCCTTTCCGGGACTAGAGTCACAGATACGCAGTATTTT.

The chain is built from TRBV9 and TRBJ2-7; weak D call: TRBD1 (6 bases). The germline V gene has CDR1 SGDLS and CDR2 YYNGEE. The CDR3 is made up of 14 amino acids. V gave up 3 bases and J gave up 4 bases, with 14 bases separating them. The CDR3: CASSETQGAYEQYF. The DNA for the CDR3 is TGTGCCAGCAGCGAGACACAGGGAGCGTACGAGCAGTACTTC. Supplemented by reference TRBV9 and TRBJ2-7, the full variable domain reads DSGVTQTPKHLITATGQRVTLRCSPRSGDLSVYWYQQSLDQGLQFLIQYYNGEERAKGNILERFSAQQFPDLHSELNLSSLELGDSALYFCASSETQGAYEQYFGPGTRLTVT.

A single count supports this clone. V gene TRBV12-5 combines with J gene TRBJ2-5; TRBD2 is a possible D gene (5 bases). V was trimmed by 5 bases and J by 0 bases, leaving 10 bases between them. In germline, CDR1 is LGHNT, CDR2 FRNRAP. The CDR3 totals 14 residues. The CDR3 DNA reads TGTGCTAGTGGTCTGGGAGCCAACCAAGAGACCCAGTACTTC. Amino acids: CASGLGANQETQYF.

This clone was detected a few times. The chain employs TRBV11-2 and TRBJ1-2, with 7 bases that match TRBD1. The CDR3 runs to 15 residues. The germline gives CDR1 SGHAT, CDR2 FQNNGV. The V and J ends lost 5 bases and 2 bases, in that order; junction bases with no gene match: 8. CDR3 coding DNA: TGTGCCAGCAGCCGGGCGGGACAGCAAAACTATGGCTACACCTTC. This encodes CASSRAGQQNYGYTF. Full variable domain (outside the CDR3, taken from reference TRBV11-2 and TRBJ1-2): EAGVAQSPRYKIIEKRQSVAFWCNPISGHATLYWYQQILGQGPKLLIQFQNNGVVDDSQLPKDRFSAERLKGVDSTLKIQPAKLEDSAVYLCASSRAGQQNYGYTFGSGTRLTVV.

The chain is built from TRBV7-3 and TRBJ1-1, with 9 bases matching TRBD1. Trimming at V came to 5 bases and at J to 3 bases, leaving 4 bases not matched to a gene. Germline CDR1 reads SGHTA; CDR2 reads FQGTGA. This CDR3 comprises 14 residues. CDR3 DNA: TGTGCCAGCAGCACAGGACAGGGGCACACTGAAGCTTTCTTT. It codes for CASSTGQGHTEAFF.

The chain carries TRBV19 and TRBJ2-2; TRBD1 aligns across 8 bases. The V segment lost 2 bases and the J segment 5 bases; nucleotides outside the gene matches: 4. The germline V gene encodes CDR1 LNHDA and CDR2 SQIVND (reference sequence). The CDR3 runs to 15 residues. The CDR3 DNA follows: TGTGCCAGTAGTATAATCACAGGGGGGACCGGGGAGCTGTTTTTT. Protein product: CASSIITGGTGELFF. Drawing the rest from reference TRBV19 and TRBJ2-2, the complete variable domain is DGGITQSPKYLFRKEGQNVTLSCEQNLNHDAMYWYRQDPGQGLRLIYYSQIVNDFQKGDIAEGYSVSREKKESFPLTVTSAQKNPTAFYLCASSIITGGTGELFFGEGSRLTVL.

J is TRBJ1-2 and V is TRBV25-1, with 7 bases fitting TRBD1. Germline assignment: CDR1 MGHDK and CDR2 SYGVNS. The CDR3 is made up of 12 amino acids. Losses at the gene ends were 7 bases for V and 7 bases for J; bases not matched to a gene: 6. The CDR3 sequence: CASKFSGGGYTF. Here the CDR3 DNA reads TGTGCCAGCAAGTTTTCAGGGGGTGGCTACACCTTC.

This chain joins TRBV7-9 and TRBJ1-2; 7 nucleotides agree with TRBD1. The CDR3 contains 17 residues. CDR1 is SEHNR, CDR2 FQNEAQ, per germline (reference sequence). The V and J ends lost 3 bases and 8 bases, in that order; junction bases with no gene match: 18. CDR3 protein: CASSFQTARQGSRGYTF. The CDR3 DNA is TGTGCCAGCAGCTTCCAAACCGCGAGACAGGGTTCTCGAGGCTACACCTTC.

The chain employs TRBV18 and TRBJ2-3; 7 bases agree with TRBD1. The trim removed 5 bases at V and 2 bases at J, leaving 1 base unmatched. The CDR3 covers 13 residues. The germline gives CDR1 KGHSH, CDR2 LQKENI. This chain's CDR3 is CASSTGVTDTQYF. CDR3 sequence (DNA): TGTGCCAGCTCAACAGGGGTCACAGATACGCAGTATTTT.

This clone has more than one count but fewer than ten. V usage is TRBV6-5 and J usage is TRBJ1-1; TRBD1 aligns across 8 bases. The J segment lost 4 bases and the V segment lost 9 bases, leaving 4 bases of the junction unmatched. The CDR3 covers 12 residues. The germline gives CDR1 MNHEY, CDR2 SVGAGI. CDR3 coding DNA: TGTGCCAGTCAGGGGGCGGGCACTGAAGCTTTCTTT. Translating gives CASQGAGTEAFF.

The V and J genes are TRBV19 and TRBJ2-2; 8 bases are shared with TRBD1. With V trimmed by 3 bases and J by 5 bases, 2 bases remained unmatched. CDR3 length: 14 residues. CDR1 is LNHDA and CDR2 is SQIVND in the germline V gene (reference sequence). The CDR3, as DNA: TGTGCCAGTAGTATCACAGGGGGAACCGGGGAGCTGTTTTTT. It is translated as CASSITGGTGELFF.

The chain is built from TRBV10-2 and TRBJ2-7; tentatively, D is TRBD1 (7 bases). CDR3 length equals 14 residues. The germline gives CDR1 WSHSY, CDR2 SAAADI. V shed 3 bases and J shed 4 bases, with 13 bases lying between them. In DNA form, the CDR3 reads TGCGCCAGCAGTGACCAGGGGGGACCATACGAGCAGTACTTC. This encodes CASSDQGGPYEQYF.

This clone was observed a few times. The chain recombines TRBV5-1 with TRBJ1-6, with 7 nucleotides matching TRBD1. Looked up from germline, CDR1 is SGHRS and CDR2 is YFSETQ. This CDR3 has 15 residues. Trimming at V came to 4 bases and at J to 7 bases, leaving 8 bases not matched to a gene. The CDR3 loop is CASSLGTAQNSPLHF. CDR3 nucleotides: TGCGCCAGCAGCCTGGGGACAGCCCAAAATTCACCCCTCCACTTT.

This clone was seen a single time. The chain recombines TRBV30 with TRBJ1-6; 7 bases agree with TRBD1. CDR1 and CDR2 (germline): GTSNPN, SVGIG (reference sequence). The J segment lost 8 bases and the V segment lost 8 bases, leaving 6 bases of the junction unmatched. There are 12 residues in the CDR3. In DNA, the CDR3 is TGTGCCCTATCTACAGGGGATTCACCCCTCCACTTT. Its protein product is CALSTGDSPLHF.

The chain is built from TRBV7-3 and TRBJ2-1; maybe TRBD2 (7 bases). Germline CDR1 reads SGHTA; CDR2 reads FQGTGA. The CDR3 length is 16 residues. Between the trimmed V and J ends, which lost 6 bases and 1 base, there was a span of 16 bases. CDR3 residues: CASSLRGASSYNEQFF. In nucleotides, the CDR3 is TGTGCCAGCAGTCTACGGGGGGCGAGTTCCTACAATGAGCAGTTCTTC.

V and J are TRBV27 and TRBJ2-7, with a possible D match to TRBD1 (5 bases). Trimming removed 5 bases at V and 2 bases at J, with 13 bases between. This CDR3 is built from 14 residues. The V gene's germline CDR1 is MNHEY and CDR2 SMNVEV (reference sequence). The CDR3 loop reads CASSIAGAPYEQYF. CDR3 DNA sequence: TGTGCCAGCAGTATAGCTGGGGCCCCCTACGAGCAGTACTTC.

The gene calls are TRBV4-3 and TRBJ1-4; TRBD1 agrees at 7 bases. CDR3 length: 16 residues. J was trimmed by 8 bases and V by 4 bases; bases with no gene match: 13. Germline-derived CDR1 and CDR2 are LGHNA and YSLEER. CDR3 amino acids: CASSREGRQGGEKLFF. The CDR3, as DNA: TGCGCCAGCAGCCGCGAGGGGCGGCAGGGGGGCGAAAAACTGTTTTTT.

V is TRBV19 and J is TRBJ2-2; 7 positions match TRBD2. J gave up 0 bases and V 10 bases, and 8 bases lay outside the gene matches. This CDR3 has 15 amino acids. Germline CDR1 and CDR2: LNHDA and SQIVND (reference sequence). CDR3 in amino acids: CATRWAGANTGELFF. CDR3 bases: TGTGCCACCCGATGGGCGGGAGCGAACACCGGGGAGCTGTTTTTT.

This chain's CDR3 is CASSPHGETQYF. Here the CDR3 DNA reads TGTGCCAGCTCACCCCACGGGGAGACCCAGTACTTC. The genes are TRBV18 and TRBJ2-5, with unresolved D. Trimming cost V 3 bases and J 5 bases, with 7 bases left between them. Germline CDR1 and CDR2: KGHSH and LQKENI. The CDR3 covers 12 residues.